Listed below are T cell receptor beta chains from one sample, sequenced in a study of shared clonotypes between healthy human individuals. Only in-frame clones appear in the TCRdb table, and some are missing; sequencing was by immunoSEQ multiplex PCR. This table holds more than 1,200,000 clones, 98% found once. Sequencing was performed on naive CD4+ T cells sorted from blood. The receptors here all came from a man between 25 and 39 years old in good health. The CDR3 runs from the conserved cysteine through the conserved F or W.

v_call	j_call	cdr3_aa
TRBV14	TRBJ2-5	CASSQGFGSDPRQETQYF
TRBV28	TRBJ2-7	CASGAAYEQYF
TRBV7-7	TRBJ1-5	CASSLEAGQPQHF
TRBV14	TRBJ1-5	CASSQDLEQPQHF
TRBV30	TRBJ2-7	CAWRLAGATEQYF
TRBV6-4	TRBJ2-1	CASSDFGGLREQFF
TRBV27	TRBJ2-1	CASSFDGTTARDEQFF
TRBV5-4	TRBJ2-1	CASSLGLAGGGKEFF
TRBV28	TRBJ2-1	CASISWAGGPYEQFF
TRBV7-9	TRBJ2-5	CASSFVGGETQYF
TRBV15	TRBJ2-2	CATARGGVGELFF
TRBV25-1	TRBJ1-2	CASSDQTEPGASYGYTF
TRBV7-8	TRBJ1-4	CASSLGNFAGEKLFF
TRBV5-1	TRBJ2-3	CASSRDGTDTQYF
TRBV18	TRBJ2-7	CASSPVAGGPYEQYF
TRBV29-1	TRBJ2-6	CSVRGRFGANVLTF
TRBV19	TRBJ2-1	CASSISPPRYNEQFF
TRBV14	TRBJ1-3	CASSQDSGNTIYF
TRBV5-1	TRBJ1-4	CASSHVGLLEKLFF
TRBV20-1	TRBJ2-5	CSARIGQTQYF
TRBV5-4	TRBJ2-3	CASSPVQADTQYF
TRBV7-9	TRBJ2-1	CASRPGTGGYSEQFF